The 10 T cell receptor beta chains presented below share a single source sample, sequenced in a study of T cells expressing NK-cell markers. Reprocessing the 5' RACE reads, TCRdb reports a single entry for every CDR3 protein and omits DNA. The table lists some 460,000 distinct CDR3 sequences, with under 1.5% in the top ten. Sequencing was performed on blood T cells: a sorted CD56 or NKG2C T cell subset, CD4+ or CD8+ T cells, or bulk PBMC T cells (not recorded which). All receptors derive from a woman in her forties or fifties in good health.

The J gene is TRBJ2-3, the V gene TRBV5-6; TCRdb returns TRBD2, unconfirmable since there is no DNA. Per the germline V gene, CDR1 is SGHDT and CDR2 is YYEEEE. The CDR3 is 17 residues long. Here the CDR3 reads CASSLGLGFTSTDTQYF.

The rearrangement joins TRBV29-1 to TRBJ2-5; without DNA, the TCRdb call of TRBD2 cannot be checked. In germline, CDR1 is SQVTM, CDR2 ANQGSEA. The CDR3 consists of 12 residues. CDR3 region: CSARGVLETQYF.

V and J are TRBV12-3 or TRBV12-4 and TRBJ2-1; TCRdb indicates TRBD2, and absent DNA this call remains unverified. The CDR3 runs 16 residues. This CDR3 reads CASSAGTSGLYNEQFF.

This chain's CDR3 is CASSPRPGQGDNEQFF. The chain employs TRBV7-9 and TRBJ2-1; absent DNA, TCRdb's TRBD1 call cannot be checked. Germline CDR1 and CDR2: SEHNR and FQNEAQ (reference sequence). The CDR3 totals 16 residues.

The V gene is TRBV29-1, the J gene TRBJ1-5; TCRdb calls TRBD1, which cannot be checked without DNA. Germline CDR1 and CDR2: SQVTM and ANQGSEA. This CDR3 is built from 17 residues. CDR3 sequence: CSVPARDSYFSNQPQHF.

The chain employs TRBV5-1 and TRBJ1-3; no DNA is available, so the TRBD1 call from TCRdb remains unchecked. This CDR3 spans 15 amino acids. The germline V gene has CDR1 SGHRS and CDR2 YFSETQ. CDR3 in amino acids: CASSRRGEAGNTIYF.

This chain uses TRBV11-2 with TRBJ2-2; TCRdb lists TRBD1, though no DNA is available to test this call. This CDR3 is built from 15 residues. Germline V gene sequence: CDR1 SGHAT, CDR2 FQNNGV. CDR3 sequence: CASSVNRGRPGELFF.

The V and J genes are TRBV12-3 or TRBV12-4 and TRBJ2-1. The CDR3 is 14 residues long. CDR3 sequence reads: CASSLAPALNEQFF.

The chain has TRBV6-6 and TRBJ1-1; the TCRdb D gene call, TRBD1, has no DNA to confirm it. This CDR3 is built from 15 residues. CDR1 is MNHNY, CDR2 SVGAGI, per germline (reference sequence). The CDR3 here is CASRLRQGQNTEAFF.

The chain combines TRBV7-9 with TRBJ1-5. This CDR3 region has 14 residues. The germline V gene encodes CDR1 SEHNR and CDR2 FQNEAQ (reference sequence). The chain's CDR3 is CASSSSKGNQPQHF.